This TCR beta chain appears in the sequencing data of a study of blood T cell repertoires in COVID-19. Method: immunoSEQ multiplex PCR; TCRdb's copy keeps in-frame clones and lacks some. The sample holds some 330,000 clones; 92% are singletons and the top ten take less than 20%. V was pared by 2 bases and J by 0 bases, with 8 bases between. The germline V gene encodes CDR1 ENHRY and CDR2 SYGVKD. The CDR3 loop spans 16 amino acids. The clonotype was recovered from a woman in her 30s who had recovered from COVID-19. Material: PBMCs or T cells enriched from blood (not recorded which). The gene calls are TRBV10-3 and TRBJ1-6; D not certain. The CDR3 sequence: CAISETRVSYNSPLHF. DNA of the CDR3: TGTGCCATCAGTGAGACGCGGGTCTCCTATAATTCACCCCTCCACTTT.